The 7 T cell receptor beta chains below come from one sample, sequenced in a study of blood T cell repertoires in COVID-19. Libraries were prepared by immunoSEQ multiplex PCR; TCRdb keeps only in-frame clonotypes and omits some of them. The sample includes about 390,000 clones, 80% to 90% seen only once; the top ten take approximately 9.3%. Sequencing used PBMCs or T cells enriched from blood (not recorded which). The receptor set was obtained from a woman aged 45-65 years who had recovered from COVID-19.

The chain employs TRBV3-1 (or the pseudogene TRBV3-2) and TRBJ2-2, with TRBD2 matching 8 bases. This CDR3 comprises 17 residues. Trimming removed 0 bases from V and 4 bases from J; junction bases left unmatched: 7. Germline loops: CDR1 LGHDT, CDR2 YNNKEL (reference sequence). For the CDR3, the DNA is TGTGCCAGCAGCCAAGAGTTGCGGGGGGACCTCACCGGGGAGCTGTTTTTT. As protein: CASSQELRGDLTGELFF.

The rearrangement joins TRBV6-5 to TRBJ1-1; TRBD1 agrees at 9 bases. Germline CDR1 reads MNHEY; CDR2 reads SVGAGI. The CDR3 length is 15 residues. Germline trimming cut 2 bases from V and 5 bases from J; bases unmatched to any gene: 6. CDR3 sequence (DNA): TGTGCCAGCAGTTACCAGGGACAGGGCAGTACTGAAGCTTTCTTT. Residues: CASSYQGQGSTEAFF.

The chain carries TRBV19 and TRBJ1-5, with D possibly TRBD1 on 5 matching bases. The germline CDR1 and CDR2 sequences are LNHDA and SQIVND (reference sequence). The CDR3 runs to 18 residues. Trimming shortened V by 4 bases and J by 2 bases, and 21 bases separated the two germline ends. In nucleotides, the CDR3 is TGTGCCAGTAGTAAGGGTGCCCGGGACTTTGGCGGCAATCAGCCCCAGCATTTT. This encodes CASSKGARDFGGNQPQHF.

The V call is TRBV5-4, the J call TRBJ2-2, with 9 bases identical to TRBD1. The V gene's germline CDR1 is SGHNT and CDR2 YYREEE (reference sequence). V lost 8 bases, J lost 6 bases, and 14 bases stayed unmatched. The CDR3 contains 16 residues. The CDR3 region has the DNA TGTGCCAGTCAGAATCCGGGACAGGGCATGGCCGGGGAGCTGTTTTTT. Amino acids: CASQNPGQGMAGELFF.

The chain uses TRBV11-2 and TRBJ2-3, with TRBD2 identical over 8 bases. Germline V gene lookup returns CDR1 SGHAT and CDR2 FQNNGV. CDR3 length: 18 amino acids. Germline trimming cut 4 bases from V and 6 bases from J; bases unmatched to any gene: 18. CDR3 sequence: CASSSGRGPGGGWDTQYF. For the CDR3, the DNA is TGTGCCAGCAGCTCGGGACGCGGCCCGGGGGGGGGCTGGGATACGCAGTATTTT.

The chain joins TRBV30 to TRBJ2-1; 7 bases match TRBD2. The CDR3 contains 13 residues. Losses at the gene ends were 0 bases for V and 7 bases for J; bases not matched to a gene: 3. The V gene's germline CDR1 is GTSNPN and CDR2 SVGIG (reference sequence). CDR3 sequence (DNA): TGTGCCTGGAGTGTAGAGCGGGGAAATGAGCAGTTCTTC. Translation gives CAWSVERGNEQFF.

V usage is TRBV27 and J usage is TRBJ2-3; 7 bases line up with TRBD2. The CDR3 sequence is 15 residues long. Trimming removed 7 bases from V and 3 bases from J; junction bases left unmatched: 10. Germline CDR1 is MNHEY and CDR2 is SMNVEV (reference sequence). DNA for the CDR3: TGTGCCAGCATCAAAGCGGGGAGTTTAACAGATACGCAGTATTTT. It translates to CASIKAGSLTDTQYF.